These 12 T cell receptor beta chains share one sample of origin, sequenced in a study of shared clonotypes between healthy human individuals. Profiling relied on immunoSEQ multiplex PCR, and the TCRdb table lists in-frame clones only, not all of them. The sample has roughly 2 million clones; 85% to 95% are singletons. Sequenced material: naive CD4+ T cells sorted from blood. Subset meaning: CD45RA+ positively selected. The receptors come from a young man in good health.

This clone was recorded only once. The V gene is TRBV19, the J gene TRBJ2-1, with TRBD2 matching over 10 bases. Germline V gene sequence: CDR1 LNHDA, CDR2 SQIVND (reference sequence). Trimming cost V 4 bases and J 0 bases; bases outside gene matches: 9. The CDR3 extends over 18 amino acids. The CDR3 nucleotides are TGTGCCAGTAGTAGGCTAGCGGGAGAAGTTACCTCCTACAATGAGCAGTTCTTC. Its translation is CASSRLAGEVTSYNEQFF.

The CDR3 nucleotides read TGTGCCAGCAGACCTGGGACAGCCAGACCCCTCCACTTT. Protein sequence: CASRPGTARPLHF. The chain couples TRBV7-2 to TRBJ1-6; 7 nucleotides align to TRBD1. V lost 6 bases to trimming and J lost 12 bases; unmatched junction nucleotides: 8. The CDR3 is 13 amino acids. Germline values: CDR1 SGHTA, CDR2 FQGNSA. Supplemented by reference TRBV7-2 and TRBJ1-6, the full variable domain reads GAGVSQSPSNKVTEKGKDVELRCDPISGHTALYWYRQSLGQGLEFLIYFQGNSAPDKSGLPSDRFSAERTGGSVSTLTIQRTQQEDSAVYLCASRPGTARPLHFGNGTRLTVT.

The chain couples TRBV30 to TRBJ2-5; the D gene is possibly TRBD2 (6 bases). This CDR3 contains 15 residues. V was trimmed by 0 bases and J by 5 bases, leaving 16 bases between them. Germline V lookup: CDR1 GTSNPN, CDR2 SVGIG (reference sequence). The CDR3 sequence: CAWSVLGGVGETQYF. In DNA form, the CDR3 reads TGTGCCTGGAGTGTACTAGGAGGGGTGGGGGAGACCCAGTACTTC.

The genes are TRBV1 and TRBJ1-5. TRBV1 is assigned pseudogene status. The CDR3 totals 16 residues. CDR3 protein: CTSSQGMPGNNQPQHF. The CDR3 DNA sequence: TGCACCAGCAGCCAAGGAATGCCGGGGAACAATCAGCCCCAGCATTTT.

J is TRBJ2-3 and V is TRBV7-2; the match to TRBD1 covers 8 bases. Trimming at V came to 0 bases and at J to 2 bases, leaving 4 bases not matched to a gene. Per germline, CDR1 SGHTA and CDR2 FQGNSA. This CDR3 has 16 residues. Here the CDR3 DNA reads TGTGCCAGCAGCTTAGCGCTCAGGGGGCCCACAGATACGCAGTATTTT. Its protein is CASSLALRGPTDTQYF.

CDR3 loop: CASRTSGTGGHGYTF. The DNA of the CDR3 is TGTGCCAGCAGAACATCCGGGACAGGGGGCCATGGCTACACCTTC. The V and J genes are TRBV27 and TRBJ1-2, with 12 positions matching TRBD1. V was clipped by 6 bases and J by 6 bases; unmatched bases: 8. The CDR3 runs 15 residues. Per germline, CDR1 MNHEY and CDR2 SMNVEV (reference sequence).

The chain joins TRBV11-2 to TRBJ2-7, with 10 positions matching TRBD1. CDR3 length equals 16 residues. Per germline, CDR1 SGHAT and CDR2 FQNNGV. V was clipped by 1 base and J by 2 bases; unmatched bases: 5. CDR3 nucleotide sequence: TGTGCCAGCAGCTTAGCCCTCGGACAGGGGGCCTACGAGCAGTACTTC. It specifies CASSLALGQGAYEQYF.

The J gene is TRBJ1-3, the V gene TRBV10-1; D is unclear. CDR3 length: 14 residues. The V end lost 3 bases, the J end lost 0 bases, and 6 bases lay between the germline ends. Germline V lookup: CDR1 WNHNN, CDR2 SYGVQD (reference sequence). As DNA, the CDR3 is TGCGCCAGCAGTGATCCGAGCTCTGGAAACACCATATATTTT. Encoded protein: CASSDPSSGNTIYF.

Of note for this clone: The same CDR3 is also encoded by other DNA sequences in this sample. The rearrangement uses TRBV5-1 and TRBJ1-5, with D possibly being TRBD1 (6 bases). Germline V gene data show CDR1 as SGHRS and CDR2 as YFSETQ. CDR3 length: 14 residues. The V gene lost 2 bases and the J gene lost 2 bases, with 8 bases spanning the gap. CDR3 region: CASSFEGGNQPQHF. For the CDR3, the DNA is TGCGCCAGCAGCTTTGAGGGGGGCAATCAGCCCCAGCATTTT.

The gene calls are TRBV9 and TRBJ2-2, with a tentative D call TRBD1 (5 bases). The V end lost 4 bases, the J end lost 0 bases, and 10 bases lay between the germline ends. The CDR3 loop spans 15 amino acids. Germline CDR1 is SGDLS and CDR2 is YYNGEE. CDR3 in DNA: TGTGCCAGCAGCCCCCAGACAGCGAACACCGGGGAGCTGTTTTTT. Translating gives CASSPQTANTGELFF. The whole variable domain, remainder taken from reference TRBV9 and TRBJ2-2, is DSGVTQTPKHLITATGQRVTLRCSPRSGDLSVYWYQQSLDQGLQFLIQYYNGEERAKGNILERFSAQQFPDLHSELNLSSLELGDSALYFCASSPQTANTGELFFGEGSRLTVL.

The chain recombines TRBV4-2 with TRBJ2-1; the match to TRBD2 covers 11 bases. With V trimmed by 1 base and J by 10 bases, 0 bases remained unmatched. The CDR3 sequence is 13 residues long. Germline V lookup: CDR1 LGHNA, CDR2 YNFKEQ. DNA of the CDR3: TGTGCCAGCAGCCAAGGACTAGCGGGAGAGCAGTTCTTC. Translation gives CASSQGLAGEQFF.

V usage is TRBV5-1 and J usage is TRBJ2-6, with D possibly TRBD2 on 6 matching bases. Germline CDR1 is SGHRS and CDR2 is YFSETQ. Deletions cut 4 bases from V and 0 bases from J, with 8 bases between. This CDR3 spans 15 amino acids. The CDR3 protein is CASSTTSSGANVLTF. The CDR3 region has the DNA TGCGCCAGCAGCACGACTAGCTCTGGGGCCAACGTCCTGACTTTC.